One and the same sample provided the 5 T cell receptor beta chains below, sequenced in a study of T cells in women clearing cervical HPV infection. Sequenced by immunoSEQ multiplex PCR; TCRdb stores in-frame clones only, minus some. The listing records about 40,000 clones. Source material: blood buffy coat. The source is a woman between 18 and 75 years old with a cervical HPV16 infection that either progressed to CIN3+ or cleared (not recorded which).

The CDR3 bases that were read are TGCGCCAGCAGCCCGACAGGGGAGAACACTGAA. This sequence encodes CASSPTGENTE. The complete CDR3 protein is CASSPTGENTEAFF. V and J are TRBV10-1 and TRBJ1-1; 8 bases match TRBD1. The observed sequence ends 3 residues before the CDR3 terminus, with the missing tail filled in from the germline J gene. CDR3 size: 14 residues. Looked up from germline, CDR1 is WNHNN and CDR2 is SYGVQD (reference sequence). After removal of 6 bases from V and 1 base from J, the junction contained 4 bases not matched to a gene.

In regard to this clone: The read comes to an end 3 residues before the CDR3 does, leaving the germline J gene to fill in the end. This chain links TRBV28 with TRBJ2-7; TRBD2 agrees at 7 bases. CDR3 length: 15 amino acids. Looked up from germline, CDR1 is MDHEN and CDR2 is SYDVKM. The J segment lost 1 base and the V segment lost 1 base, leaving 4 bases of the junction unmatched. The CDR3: CASSLFDGGSYEQYF. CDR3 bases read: TGTGCCAGCAGTTTATTCGACGGGGGGTCCTACGAG.

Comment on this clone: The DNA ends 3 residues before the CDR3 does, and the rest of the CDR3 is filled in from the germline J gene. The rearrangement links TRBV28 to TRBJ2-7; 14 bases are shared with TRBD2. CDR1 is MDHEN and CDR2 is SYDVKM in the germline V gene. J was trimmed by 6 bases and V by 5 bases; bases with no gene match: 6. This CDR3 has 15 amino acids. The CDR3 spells CASSRGTSGRPEQYF. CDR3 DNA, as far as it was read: TGTGCCAGCAGTCGCGGGACTAGCGGGAGACCCGAG.

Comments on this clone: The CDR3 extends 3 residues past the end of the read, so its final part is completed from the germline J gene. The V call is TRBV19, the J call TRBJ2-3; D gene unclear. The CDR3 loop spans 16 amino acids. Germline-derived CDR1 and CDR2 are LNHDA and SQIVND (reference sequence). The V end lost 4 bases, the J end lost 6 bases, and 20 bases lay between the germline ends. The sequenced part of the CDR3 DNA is TGTGCCAGTAGTAAAACCCGACGTGGGCCGGAGGATACG. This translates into CASSKTRRGPEDT. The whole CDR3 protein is CASSKTRRGPEDTQYF.

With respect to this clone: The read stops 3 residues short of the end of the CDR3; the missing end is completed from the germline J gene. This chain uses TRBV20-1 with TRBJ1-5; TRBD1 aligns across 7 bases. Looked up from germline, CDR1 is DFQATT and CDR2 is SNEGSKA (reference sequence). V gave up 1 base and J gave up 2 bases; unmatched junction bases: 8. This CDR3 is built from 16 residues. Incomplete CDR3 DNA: TGCAGTGCTAGAGTACTGGGGCAGGGGGGCAATCAGCCC. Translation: CSARVLGQGGNQP. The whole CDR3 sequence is CSARVLGQGGNQPQHF.